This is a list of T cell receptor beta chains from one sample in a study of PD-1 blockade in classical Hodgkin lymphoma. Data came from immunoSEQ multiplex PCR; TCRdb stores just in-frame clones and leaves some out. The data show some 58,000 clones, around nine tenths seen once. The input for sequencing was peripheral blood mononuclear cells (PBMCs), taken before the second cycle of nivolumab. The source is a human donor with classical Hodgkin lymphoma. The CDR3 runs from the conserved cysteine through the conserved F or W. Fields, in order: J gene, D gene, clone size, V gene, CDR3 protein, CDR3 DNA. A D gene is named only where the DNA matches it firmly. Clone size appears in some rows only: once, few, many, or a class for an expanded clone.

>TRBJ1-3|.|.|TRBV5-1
CASSLGGTGNTIYF
TGCGCCAGCAGCTTGGGGGGTACCGGAAACACCATATATTTT
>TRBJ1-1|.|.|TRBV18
CASSHLGVMNTEAFF
TGTGCCAGCTCTCATCTTGGGGTGATGAACACTGAAGCTTTCTTT
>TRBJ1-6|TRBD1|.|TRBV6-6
CASSAGQGVNSPLHF
TGTGCCAGCAGTGCGGGACAGGGAGTAAATTCACCCCTCCACTTT
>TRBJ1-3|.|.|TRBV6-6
CASSGGYGNTIYF
TGTGCCAGCAGTGGAGGGTATGGAAACACCATATATTTT
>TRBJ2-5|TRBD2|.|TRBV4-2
CASSQELAGGAYQETQYF
TGTGCCAGCAGCCAAGAGTTGGCGGGGGGAGCGTACCAAGAGACCCAGTACTTC
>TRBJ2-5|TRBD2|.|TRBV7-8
CASSPLETGGKTQYF
TGTGCCAGCAGCCCGCTCGAAACGGGAGGGAAGACCCAGTACTTC
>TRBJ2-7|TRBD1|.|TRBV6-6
CASSPPETGSHEQYF
TGTGCCAGCAGCCCCCCGGAGACAGGGTCACACGAGCAGTACTTC
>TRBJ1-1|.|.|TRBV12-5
CASGKQNTEAFF
TGTGCTAGTGGTAAGCAGAACACTGAAGCTTTCTTT
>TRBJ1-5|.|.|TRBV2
CASNGRHNQPQHF
TGTGCCAGCAATGGGAGACACAATCAGCCCCAGCATTTT
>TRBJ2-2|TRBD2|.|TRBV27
CASSSRAGGRLFF
TGTGCCAGCAGTTCACGCGCCGGGGGGAGGCTGTTTTTT
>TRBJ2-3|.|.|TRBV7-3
CASSPHPRTSPSTDTQYF
TGTGCCAGCAGCCCCCACCCCCGTACGTCTCCGAGCACAGATACGCAGTATTTT
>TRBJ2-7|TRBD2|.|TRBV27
CASSRRGNFYEQYF
TGTGCCAGCAGCCGGCGGGGGAATTTTTACGAGCAGTACTTC
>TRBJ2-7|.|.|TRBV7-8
CASSVGRLYEQYF
TGTGCCAGCAGCGTGGGTCGGCTCTACGAGCAGTACTTC
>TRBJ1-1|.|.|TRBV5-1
CASSTMDGNTEAFF
TGCGCCAGCAGCACGATGGACGGAAACACTGAAGCTTTCTTT
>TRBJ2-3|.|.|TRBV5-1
CASSLTSSTDTQYF
TGCGCCAGCAGCTTGACTAGCAGCACAGATACGCAGTATTTT
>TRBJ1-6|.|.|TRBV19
CASSILGGPYNSPLHF
TGTGCCAGTAGTATTCTCGGGGGACCCTATAATTCACCCCTCCACTTT
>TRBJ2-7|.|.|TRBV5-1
CASSSLGEAYEQYF
TGCGCCAGCAGCTCCCTAGGGGAGGCCTACGAGCAGTACTTC
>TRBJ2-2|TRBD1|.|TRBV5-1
CASSTGQGITGELFF
TGCGCCAGCAGCACGGGACAGGGAATAACCGGGGAGCTGTTTTTT
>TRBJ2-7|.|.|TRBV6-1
CASSESGIHAYEQYF
TGTGCCAGCAGTGAATCTGGAATCCACGCCTACGAGCAGTACTTC
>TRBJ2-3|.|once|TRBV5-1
CASSSIDSTDTQYF
TGCGCCAGCAGCTCAATAGACAGCACAGATACGCAGTATTTT
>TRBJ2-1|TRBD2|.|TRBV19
CASRKTSGAYNEQFF
TGTGCCAGTAGGAAGACTAGCGGGGCCTACAATGAGCAGTTCTTC
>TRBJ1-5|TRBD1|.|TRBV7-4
CASSSDRGAYNQPQHF
TGTGCCAGCAGCTCCGACAGGGGCGCCTACAATCAGCCCCAGCATTTT
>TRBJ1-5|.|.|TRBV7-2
CASSLVPNSNQPQHF
TGTGCCAGCAGCTTAGTTCCCAATAGCAATCAGCCCCAGCATTTT
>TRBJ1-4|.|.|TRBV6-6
CASSAPGGAGEKLFF
TGTGCCAGCAGTGCCCCGGGGGGGGCGGGTGAAAAACTGTTTTTT
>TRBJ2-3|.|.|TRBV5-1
CASSLVGGQGDTQYF
TGCGCCAGCAGCTTGGTGGGGGGGCAGGGAGATACGCAGTATTTT
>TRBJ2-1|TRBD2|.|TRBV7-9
CASSPYERGNYNEQFF
TGTGCCAGCAGCCCTTATGAGCGGGGGAACTACAATGAGCAGTTCTTC
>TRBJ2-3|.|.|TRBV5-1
CASSLIPTDTQYF
TGCGCCAGCAGCTTGATTCCCACAGATACGCAGTATTTT
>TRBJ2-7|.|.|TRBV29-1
CSVIKPSAYEQYF
TGCAGCGTGATAAAGCCTTCAGCATACGAGCAGTACTTC
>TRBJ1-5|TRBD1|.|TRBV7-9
CASSFTQGAGYQPQHF
TGTGCCAGCAGCTTCACCCAGGGGGCGGGTTATCAGCCCCAGCATTTT
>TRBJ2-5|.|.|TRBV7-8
CASSWGGETQYF
TGTGCCAGCAGCTGGGGAGGAGAGACCCAGTACTTC
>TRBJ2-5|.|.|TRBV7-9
CASSLGRGKETQYF
TGTGCCAGCAGCTTAGGGCGGGGCAAGGAGACCCAGTACTTC
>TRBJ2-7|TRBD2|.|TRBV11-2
CASSFGAGNRYEQYF
TGTGCCAGCAGCTTCGGAGCGGGGAATCGGTACGAGCAGTACTTC
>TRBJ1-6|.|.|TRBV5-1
CASSLEGGNSPLHF
TGCGCCAGCAGCTTGGAGGGTGGGAATTCACCCCTCCACTTT
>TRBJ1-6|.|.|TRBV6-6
CASSYGTNLPLHF
TGTGCCAGCAGTTACGGGACAAACCTTCCCCTCCACTTT
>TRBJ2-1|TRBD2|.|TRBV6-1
CASTAGVSYNEQFF
TGTGCCAGCACAGCGGGGGTCTCCTACAATGAGCAGTTCTTC
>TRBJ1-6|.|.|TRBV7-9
CASSLSGGGSNSPLHF
TGTGCCAGCAGCTTGTCCGGGGGCGGTTCGAATTCACCCCTCCACTTT
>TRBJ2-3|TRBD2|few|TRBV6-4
CASSEGERESTDTQYF
TGTGCCAGCAGCGAGGGTGAGCGGGAGAGCACAGATACGCAGTATTTT
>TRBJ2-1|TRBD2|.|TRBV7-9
CASRTSGGANEQFF
TGTGCCAGCAGGACTAGCGGGGGGGCCAATGAGCAGTTCTTC
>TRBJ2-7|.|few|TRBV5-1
CASSLHSSYEQYF
TGCGCCAGCAGCTTGCACAGCTCCTACGAGCAGTACTTC
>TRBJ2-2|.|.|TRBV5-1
CASKPGAPTGELFF
TGCGCCAGCAAGCCGGGGGCGCCCACCGGGGAGCTGTTTTTT
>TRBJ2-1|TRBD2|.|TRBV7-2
CASRAEAGIERQFF
TGTGCCAGCAGGGCAGAAGCGGGGATCGAACGGCAGTTCTTC
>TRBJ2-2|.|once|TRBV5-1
CASSLVDGITGELFF
TGCGCCAGCAGCTTGGTTGACGGAATCACCGGGGAGCTGTTTTTT
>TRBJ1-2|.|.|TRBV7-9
CASSLVGPYGYTF
TGTGCCAGCAGCTTAGTCGGGCCCTATGGCTACACCTTC
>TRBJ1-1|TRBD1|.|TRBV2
CASSPDRVVAFF
TGTGCCAGCAGTCCAGACAGGGTTGTAGCTTTCTTT
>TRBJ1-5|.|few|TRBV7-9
CASSLDQGNQPQHF
TGTGCCAGCAGCTTAGATCAAGGCAATCAGCCCCAGCATTTT
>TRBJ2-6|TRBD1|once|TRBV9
CASSPRTGSSGANVLTF
TGTGCCAGCAGCCCGCGGACAGGATCCTCTGGGGCCAACGTCCTGACTTTC
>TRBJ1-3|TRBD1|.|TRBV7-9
CASRQKRDRTGNTIYF
TGTGCCAGCAGGCAAAAACGGGACAGGACTGGAAACACCATATATTTT
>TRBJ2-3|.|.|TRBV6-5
CASSPRTSTDTQYF
TGTGCCAGCAGTCCTCGGACTAGCACAGATACGCAGTATTTT
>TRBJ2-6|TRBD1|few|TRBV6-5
CASSDRVSGANVLTF
TGTGCCAGCAGCGACAGGGTTTCTGGGGCCAACGTCCTGACTTTC
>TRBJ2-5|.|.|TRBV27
CASSSPLFGRPPQETQYF
TGTGCCAGCAGTTCCCCTCTCTTCGGGCGCCCCCCCCAAGAGACCCAGTACTTC